Listed below are T cell receptor beta chains from one sample, sequenced in a study of blood T cell repertoires in COVID-19. The repertoire was sequenced with immunoSEQ multiplex PCR; TCRdb's copy has only in-frame clones and lacks some. The table lists around 100,000 clones, 80% of them singletons. Specimen: peripheral blood. These receptors were obtained from a man aged 65 to 85 with active or convalescent COVID-19. Both conserved end residues are part of each CDR3. Each record gives: V gene, J gene, D gene, clone size, CDR3 protein, CDR3 DNA. A D gene is named only where the DNA matches it firmly. Clone size appears in some rows only: once, few, many, or a class for an expanded clone.

TRBV3-1/TRBV3-2,TRBJ2-3,TRBD2,-,CASSQAGGGGAADTQYF,TGTGCCAGCAGCCAGGCTGGGGGCGGGGGGGCGGCAGATACGCAGTATTTT
TRBV24-1,TRBJ2-6,-,few,CATSDVRVGANVLTF,TGTGCCACCAGTGATGTCAGGGTTGGGGCCAACGTCCTGACTTTC
TRBV24-1,TRBJ2-1,TRBD2,-,CATSVRGTSYNEQFF,TGTGCCACCAGCGTTAGGGGGACTAGCTACAATGAGCAGTTCTTC
TRBV24-1,TRBJ1-2,TRBD1,-,CATSDSSRQGTHGYTF,TGTGCCACCAGTGATTCGAGCAGACAGGGGACACATGGCTACACCTTC
TRBV6-2/TRBV6-3,TRBJ2-1,TRBD2,-,CASSTWTSGGPSYNEQFF,TGTGCCAGCAGTACGTGGACTAGCGGGGGCCCATCCTACAATGAGCAGTTCTTC
TRBV6-5,TRBJ1-2,-,-,CASRDSLYGYTF,TGTGCCAGCAGAGACAGCCTCTATGGCTACACCTTC
TRBV28,TRBJ2-7,TRBD2,-,CASSLHSGRVTYEQYF,TGTGCCAGCAGTTTACATAGCGGGAGGGTAACCTACGAGCAGTACTTC
TRBV5-4,TRBJ2-7,TRBD2,-,CASSLEEAGGGYEQYF,TGTGCCAGCAGCTTGGAGGAGGCGGGAGGGGGGTACGAGCAGTACTTC
TRBV2,TRBJ2-7,TRBD1,-,CASRRTGDPRDEQYF,TGTGCCAGCAGAAGGACAGGGGATCCCAGGGACGAGCAGTACTTC
TRBV9,TRBJ2-3,TRBD2,-,CASSRRGTSGTDTQYF,TGTGCCAGCAGTCGTAGAGGGACTAGCGGCACAGATACGCAGTATTTT
TRBV25-1,TRBJ1-2,TRBD1,once,CASSANSGTGYHGYTF,TGTGCCAGCAGCGCTAATTCCGGGACAGGGTATCATGGCTACACCTTC
TRBV27,TRBJ1-6,TRBD1,-,CASSYSRGAGSPLHF,TGTGCCAGCAGTTACAGCAGGGGGGCCGGTTCACCCCTCCACTTT
TRBV3-1/TRBV3-2,TRBJ1-4,-,-,CASSQIPTDEKLFF,TGTGCCAGCAGCCAGATCCCTACAGATGAAAAACTGTTTTTT
TRBV5-4,TRBJ1-2,TRBD1,once,CASSLQGAGYGYTF,TGTGCCAGCAGCTTGCAGGGGGCGGGCTATGGCTACACCTTC
TRBV5-5,TRBJ2-5,TRBD2,-,CASSLGGLAGETQYF,TGTGCCAGCAGCTTGGGGGGACTAGCTGGAGAGACCCAGTACTTC
TRBV7-2,TRBJ2-7,TRBD1,once,CASSLAGTGSSYEQYF,TGTGCCAGCAGCTTAGCCGGGACAGGGAGCTCCTACGAGCAGTACTTC
TRBV6-5,TRBJ1-6,-,-,CASSYTTTSISPLHF,TGTGCCAGCAGTTACACGACAACCTCCATTTCACCCCTCCACTTT
TRBV2,TRBJ2-7,-,-,CASGGTATYEQYF,TGTGCCAGCGGTGGGACTGCCACCTACGAGCAGTACTTC
TRBV7-6,TRBJ2-1,TRBD2,-,CASSWTSGGPGLAEQFF,TGTGCCAGCAGCTGGACTAGCGGGGGGCCGGGCCTGGCTGAGCAGTTCTTC
TRBV5-1,TRBJ1-1,-,few,CASTPGELNTEAFF,TGCGCCAGCACCCCTGGGGAGTTGAACACTGAAGCTTTCTTT
TRBV30,TRBJ1-2,TRBD1,-,CAWGTGTDYGYTF,TGTGCCTGGGGGACCGGGACAGACTATGGCTACACCTTC
TRBV5-4,TRBJ2-7,-,few,CASSNPEGGIYEQYF,TGTGCCAGCAGCAATCCAGAAGGCGGGATCTACGAGCAGTACTTC
TRBV24-1,TRBJ2-1,-,once,CATRGVVDEQFF,TGTGCCACCAGAGGAGTAGTTGATGAGCAGTTCTTC
TRBV6-6,TRBJ2-7,-,-,CASSYSSQGYEQYF,TGTGCCAGCAGTTACTCGAGTCAGGGCTACGAGCAGTACTTC
TRBV5-4,TRBJ1-2,TRBD1,-,CASSAGQAINYGYTF,TGTGCCAGCAGCGCGGGACAGGCGATTAACTATGGCTACACCTTC
TRBV11-2,TRBJ2-7,TRBD1,-,CASSLRTGFSYEQYF,TGTGCCAGCAGCTTAAGGACAGGGTTCTCCTACGAGCAGTACTTC
TRBV5-6,TRBJ2-1,TRBD2,-,CASSLPSGSDNEQFF,TGTGCCAGCAGCTTGCCTAGCGGGAGCGACAATGAGCAGTTCTTC
TRBV19,TRBJ1-4,TRBD1,-,CASSPTGGAREKLFF,TGTGCCAGTAGTCCCACAGGGGGCGCGAGAGAAAAACTGTTTTTT
TRBV5-5,TRBJ2-2,-,-,CASSLELGSSGELFF,TGTGCCAGCAGCTTGGAACTAGGGAGTTCCGGGGAGCTGTTTTTT
TRBV20-1,TRBJ2-7,TRBD1,-,CSASTLVGQSYEQYF,TGCAGTGCTAGTACTTTAGTGGGACAGTCCTACGAGCAGTACTTC
TRBV19,TRBJ1-1,-,-,CASSTRFENTEAFF,TGTGCCAGTAGTACCCGGTTCGAGAACACTGAAGCTTTCTTT
TRBV30,TRBJ1-1,-,-,CAWSVVGASRTEAFF,TGTGCCTGGAGTGTAGTGGGGGCCTCCCGTACTGAAGCTTTCTTT
TRBV21-1,TRBJ1-2,-,-,CASTLPGLKPEGTYGYTF,TGTGCCAGCACCTTACCGGGACTCAAGCCGGAGGGCACCTATGGCTACACCTTC
TRBV18,TRBJ2-7,TRBD2,-,CASSPSRLAGDPYEQYF,TGTGCCAGCTCACCTTCCCGACTAGCGGGAGATCCTTACGAGCAGTACTTC
TRBV4-3,TRBJ2-3,-,-,CASSQDSTTDTQYF,TGCGCCAGCAGCCAAGATAGTACGACAGATACGCAGTATTTT
TRBV24-1,TRBJ2-2,-,few,CATSEGLYTGELFF,TGTGCCACCAGTGAGGGACTCTACACCGGGGAGCTGTTTTTT
TRBV7-2,TRBJ1-2,-,-,CASSLGIGDGYTF,TGTGCCAGCAGCTTAGGTATAGGGGATGGCTACACCTTC
TRBV9,TRBJ1-3,TRBD1,-,CASSVTGVSGNTIYF,TGTGCCAGCAGCGTGACAGGGGTTTCTGGAAACACCATATATTTT
TRBV28,TRBJ2-5,-,many,CASSFEETQYF,TGTGCCAGCAGTTTCGAAGAGACCCAGTACTTC
TRBV9,TRBJ2-7,-,few,CASSPRLEGSYEQYF,TGTGCCAGCAGCCCACGACTAGAGGGTTCCTACGAGCAGTACTTC